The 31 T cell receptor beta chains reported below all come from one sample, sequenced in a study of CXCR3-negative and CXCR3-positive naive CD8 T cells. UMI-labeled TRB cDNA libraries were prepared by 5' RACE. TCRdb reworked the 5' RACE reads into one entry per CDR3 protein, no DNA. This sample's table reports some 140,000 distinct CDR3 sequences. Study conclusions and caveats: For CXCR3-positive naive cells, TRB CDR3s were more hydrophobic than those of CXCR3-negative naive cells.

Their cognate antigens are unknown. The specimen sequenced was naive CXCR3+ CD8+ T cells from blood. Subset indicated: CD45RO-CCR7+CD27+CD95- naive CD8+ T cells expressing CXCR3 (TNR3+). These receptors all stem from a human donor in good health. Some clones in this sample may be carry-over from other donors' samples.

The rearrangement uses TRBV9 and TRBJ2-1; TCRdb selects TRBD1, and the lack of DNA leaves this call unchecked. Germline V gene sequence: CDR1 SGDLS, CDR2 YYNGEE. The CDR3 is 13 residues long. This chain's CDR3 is CASSGSGSNEQFF.

The CDR3 protein is CASSQVVGLAAGETQYF. V and J are TRBV4-2 and TRBJ2-5; TCRdb names TRBD2, which stays unverified in the absence of DNA. Germline CDR1 is LGHNA and CDR2 is YNFKEQ. CDR3 length: 17 amino acids.

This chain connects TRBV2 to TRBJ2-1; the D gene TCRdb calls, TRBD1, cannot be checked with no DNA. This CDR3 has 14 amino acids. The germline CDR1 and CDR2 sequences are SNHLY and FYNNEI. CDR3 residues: CATSRDSSYNEQFF.

CDR3 protein: CASRNDLREKNTDTQYF. The chain recombines TRBV11-2 with TRBJ2-3; the TRBD2 assignment by TCRdb is unverifiable without DNA. Germline CDR1 reads SGHAT; CDR2 reads FQNNGV. This CDR3 contains 17 residues. Variable domain in full (rest from reference TRBV11-2 and TRBJ2-3): EAGVAQSPRYKIIEKRQSVAFWCNPISGHATLYWYQQILGQGPKLLIQFQNNGVVDDSQLPKDRFSAERLKGVDSTLKIQPAKLEDSAVYLCASRNDLREKNTDTQYFGPGTRLTVL.

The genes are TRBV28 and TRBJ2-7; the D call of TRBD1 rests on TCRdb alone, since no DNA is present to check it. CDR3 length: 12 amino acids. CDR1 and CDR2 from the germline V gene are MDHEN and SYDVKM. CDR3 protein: CASSLPPWEQYF.

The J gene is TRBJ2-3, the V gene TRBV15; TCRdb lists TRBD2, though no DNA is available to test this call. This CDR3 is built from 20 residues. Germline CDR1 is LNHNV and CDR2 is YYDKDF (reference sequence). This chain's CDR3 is CATSRLTSGVPSRGTDTQYF.

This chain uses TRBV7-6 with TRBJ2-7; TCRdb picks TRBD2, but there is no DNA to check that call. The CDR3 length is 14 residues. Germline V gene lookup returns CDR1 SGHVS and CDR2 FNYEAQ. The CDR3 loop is CASSLATGGDEQYF. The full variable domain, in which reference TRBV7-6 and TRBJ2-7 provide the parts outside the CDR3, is GAGVSQSPRYKVTKRGQDVALRCDPISGHVSLYWYRQALGQGPEFLTYFNYEAQQDKSGLPNDRFSAERPEGSISTLTIQRTEQRDSAMYRCASSLATGGDEQYFGPGTRLTVT.

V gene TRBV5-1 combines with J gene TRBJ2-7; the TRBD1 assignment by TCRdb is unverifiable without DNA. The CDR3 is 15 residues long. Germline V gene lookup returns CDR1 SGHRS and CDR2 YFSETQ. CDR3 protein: CASSLSGQNPYEQYF.

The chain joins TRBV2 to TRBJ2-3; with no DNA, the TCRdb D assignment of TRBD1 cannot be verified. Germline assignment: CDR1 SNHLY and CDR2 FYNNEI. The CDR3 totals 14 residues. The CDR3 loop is CASSDRDQSDTQYF.

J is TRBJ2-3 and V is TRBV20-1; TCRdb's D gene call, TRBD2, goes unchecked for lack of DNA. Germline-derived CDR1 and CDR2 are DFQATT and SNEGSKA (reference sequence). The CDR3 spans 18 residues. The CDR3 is CRADHGLAGGWGTDTQYF.

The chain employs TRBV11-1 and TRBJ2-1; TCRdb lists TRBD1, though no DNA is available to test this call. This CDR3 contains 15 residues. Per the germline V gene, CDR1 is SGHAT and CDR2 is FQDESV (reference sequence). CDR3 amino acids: CASSPPPDGGDEQFF.

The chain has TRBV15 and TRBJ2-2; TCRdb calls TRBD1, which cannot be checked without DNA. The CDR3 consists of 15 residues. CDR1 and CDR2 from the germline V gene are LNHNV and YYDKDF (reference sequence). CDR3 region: CATSTHRGPSGELFF.

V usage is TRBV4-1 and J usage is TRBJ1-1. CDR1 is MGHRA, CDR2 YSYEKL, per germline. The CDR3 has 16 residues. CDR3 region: CTSSQTQMTVNTEAFF.

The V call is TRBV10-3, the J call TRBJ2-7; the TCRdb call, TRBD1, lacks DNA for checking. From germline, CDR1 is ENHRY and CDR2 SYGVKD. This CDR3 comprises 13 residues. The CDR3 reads CAISDGTEVAQYF.

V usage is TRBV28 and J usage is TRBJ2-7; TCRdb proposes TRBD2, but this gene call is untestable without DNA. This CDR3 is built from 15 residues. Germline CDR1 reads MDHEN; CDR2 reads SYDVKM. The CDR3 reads CASSSRLAGTYEQYF.

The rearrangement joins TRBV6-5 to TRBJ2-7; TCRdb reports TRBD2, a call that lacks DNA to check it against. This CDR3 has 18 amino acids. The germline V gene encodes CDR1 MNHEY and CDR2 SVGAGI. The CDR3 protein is CASSYFSPGGGASYEQHF.

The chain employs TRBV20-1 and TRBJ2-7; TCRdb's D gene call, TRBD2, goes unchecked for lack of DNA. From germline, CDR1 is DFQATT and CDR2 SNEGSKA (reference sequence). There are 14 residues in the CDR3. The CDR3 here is CSGGKAGGLIEQYF.

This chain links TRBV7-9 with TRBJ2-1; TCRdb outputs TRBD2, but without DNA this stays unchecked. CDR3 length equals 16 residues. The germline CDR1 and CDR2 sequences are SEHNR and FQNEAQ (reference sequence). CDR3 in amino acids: CASSPAQLAGDNEQFF.

CDR3 region: CASSAGGLYNEQFF. The genes are TRBV12-3 or TRBV12-4 and TRBJ2-1; the TCRdb D gene call, TRBD2, has no DNA to confirm it. This CDR3 comprises 14 residues.

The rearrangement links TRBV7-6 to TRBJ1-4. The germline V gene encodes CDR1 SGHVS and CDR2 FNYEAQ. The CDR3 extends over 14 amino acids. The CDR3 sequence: CASSRSATNEKLFF.

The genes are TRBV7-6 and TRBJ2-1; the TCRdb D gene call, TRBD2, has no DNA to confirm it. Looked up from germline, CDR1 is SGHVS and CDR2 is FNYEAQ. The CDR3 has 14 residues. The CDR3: CASSLVASGGEQFF.

CDR3 region: CASSFPHGQQETQYF. The genes are TRBV28 and TRBJ2-5; TCRdb reports TRBD1, a call that lacks DNA to check it against. The CDR3 is made up of 15 amino acids. Germline CDR1 MDHEN, CDR2 SYDVKM. The full variable domain, with the rest looked up from reference TRBV28 and TRBJ2-5, is DVKVTQSSRYLVKRTGEKVFLECVQDMDHENMFWYRQDPGLGLRLIYFSYDVKMKEKGDIPEGYSVSREKKERFSLILESASTNQTSMYLCASSFPHGQQETQYFGPGTRLLVL.

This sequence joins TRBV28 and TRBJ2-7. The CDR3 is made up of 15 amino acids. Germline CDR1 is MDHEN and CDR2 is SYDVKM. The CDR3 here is CASRLHDEKAYEQYF.

The CDR3 loop reads CASSRSRDSSSYEQYF. This sequence joins TRBV28 and TRBJ2-7; TCRdb picks TRBD2, but there is no DNA to check that call. The CDR3 has 16 amino acids. Per germline, CDR1 MDHEN and CDR2 SYDVKM.

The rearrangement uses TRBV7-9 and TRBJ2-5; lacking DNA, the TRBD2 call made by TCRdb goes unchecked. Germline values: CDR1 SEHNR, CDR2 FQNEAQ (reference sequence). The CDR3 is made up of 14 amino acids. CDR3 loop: CASSRAGSQETQYF.

CDR3 sequence reads: CASTPTTGTYEQYF. J is TRBJ2-7 and V is TRBV28; the TCRdb call, TRBD1, lacks DNA for checking. This CDR3 region has 14 residues. CDR1 is MDHEN and CDR2 is SYDVKM in the germline V gene.

Here the CDR3 reads CASSLWSSYNEQFF. The genes are TRBV13 and TRBJ2-1. This CDR3 spans 14 amino acids. Per the germline V gene, CDR1 is PRHDT and CDR2 is FYEKMQ (reference sequence).

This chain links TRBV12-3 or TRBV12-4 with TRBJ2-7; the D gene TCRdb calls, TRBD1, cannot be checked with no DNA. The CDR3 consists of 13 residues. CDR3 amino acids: CASSAPGVLEQYF.

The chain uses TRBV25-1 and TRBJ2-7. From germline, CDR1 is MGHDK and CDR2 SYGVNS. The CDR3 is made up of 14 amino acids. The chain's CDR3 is CASSDQVDSYEQYF.

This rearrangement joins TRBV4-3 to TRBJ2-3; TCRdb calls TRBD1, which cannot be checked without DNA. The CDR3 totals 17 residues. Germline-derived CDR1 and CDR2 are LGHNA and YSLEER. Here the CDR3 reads CASSQDARGGFGDTQYF.

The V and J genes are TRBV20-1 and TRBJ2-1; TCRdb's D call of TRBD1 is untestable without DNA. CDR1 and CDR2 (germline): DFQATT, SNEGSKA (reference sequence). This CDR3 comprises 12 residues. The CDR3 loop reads CSARDQGNEQFF.